The 2 T cell receptor beta chains reported below all come from one sample, sequenced in a study of vaccination effects on CD4 cells after COVID-19. Assay: immunoSEQ multiplex PCR; the TCRdb copy retains only in-frame clones and omits some. Among almost 30,000 clones, 74% were seen once, and the ten largest hold roughly a sixth. Their target antigens are unknown. Antigen-specific CD4+ T cells were expanded (with viral peptide pools) by the ViraFEST assay ahead of sequencing. Once cultured for roughly ten days, the cells underwent separation to obtain CD4+ T cells. Everyone in the study got two shots of either the BNT162b2 or mRNA-1273 vaccine. The sequencing used CD4+ T cells from PBMCs cultured with HCoV-OC43 spike peptides, collected after COVID-19 vaccination. The subset was: HCoV-OC43 spike overlapping peptide pool stimulation. The receptors derive from a human donor who received a COVID-19 vaccine.

The chain employs TRBV2 and TRBJ2-5; 7 bases are shared with TRBD2. This CDR3 is built from 16 residues. Germline CDR1 is SNHLY and CDR2 is FYNNEI. V shed 3 bases and J 5 bases; nucleotides not matched to a gene: 12. CDR3 DNA: TGTGCCAGCAGTGATCTCTCTTGGACTAGAGGGGAGACCCAGTACTTC. It codes for CASSDLSWTRGETQYF.

The V and J genes are TRBV6-2 or TRBV6-3 and TRBJ2-7, with 13 bases identical to TRBD2. Germline CDR1 MNHEY, CDR2 SVGEGT. The CDR3 contains 15 residues. After removal of 6 bases from V and 5 bases from J, the junction contained 7 bases not matched to a gene. DNA for the CDR3: TGTGCCAGCAGCCGGACTAGCGGGAGTCTCGACGAGCAGTACTTC. Its translation: CASSRTSGSLDEQYF.